This record looks at one T cell receptor beta chain sequence and its context. This clone was counted a few times. Its antigen specificity is not known. Per-base qualities were not stored, and no clone one base away is much larger. Libraries were built with the immunoSEQ multiplex PCR assay. The multiplex PCR relied on a mix of 60 forward primers for TCR Vbeta segments and 13 reverse primers for TCR Jbeta segments. Amplification of the CDR3 region of rearranged TCR beta genes was performed with a multiplex PCR assay on genomic DNA. The amplified TCR beta libraries were sequenced on the Illumina HiSeq System as 87-base-pair reads. In the source study's methods: A later analysis counted about 80 million unique TCR beta chains across the roughly 700 repertoires, and around 12 million of these chains were shared by at least two donors. To remove PCR and sequencing errors, raw reads were error-corrected and collapsed into unique sequences using a nearest-neighbor algorithm that merged closely related sequences. Alignment of CDR3 sequences to IMGT reference sequences was used to assign V, D and J gene segments. Each retained sequence needed at least a six-nucleotide match to both a V gene segment and a J gene segment. A rearrangement counted as productive if the CDR3 had no stop codons and remained in frame with V and J, and every other rearrangement counted as non-productive. CDR3 was defined by IMGT convention, running from the second conserved V-encoded cysteine to the conserved J-encoded phenylalanine. In an earlier analysis of around 540 of the donors, sequences lacking an unambiguous match to a single V gene segment were excluded. An earlier analysis of a few hundred of the donors classified V segments as functional when productive rearrangements were above 56.7% and as segregating when the standard deviation between donors was above 5%. A statistical classification framework was built for diagnosing cytomegalovirus status from the catalog of TCR beta chain sequences. V and J gene assignment, in a later analysis, came from comparing TCR nucleotide sequences with IMGT/GENE-DB human TR gene sequences. In a later analysis, CDR3 sequences and most-parsimonious VDJ recombination scenarios were assigned using the TCRdist pipeline. In a later analysis, each TCR beta chain was defined by its CDR3 amino acid sequence together with its V-gene family, and reads lacking a unique V-gene family were excluded. A later analysis removed 450 to 600 highly shared, low-generation-probability nucleotide sequences to deal with suspected cross-contamination and a sequencing artifact. A later analysis calculated a clonal expansion index for each public chain from normalized within-repertoire ranks of inferred template counts. Generation probabilities in a later analysis came from a VDJ recombination model fitted to out-of-frame rearrangements, and those results were checked against IGoR. In a later analysis, TCR-TCR, TCR-HLA and TCR-CMV co-occurrence was scored with hypergeometric tests, and a repertoire-size bias correction was applied to TCR pairs. A later analysis estimated false discovery rates by permuting HLA or CMV assignments 20 times. In a later analysis, co-occurring TCRs were grouped using DBSCAN, and TCRdist sequence similarity was added for clustering within HLA-allele-positive subsets. Co-occurrence clustering excluded repertoires with fewer than 30,000 or more than 120,000 public chains, plus five with anomalous nucleotide sharing. Entries here come from immuneACCESS through TCRdb and include only in-frame sequences with V and J called. Some clones fail to appear in such tables; in the studies checked, an unresolved V gene covers under half of the shortfall, and the cause of the remainder is unknown. V and J calls and clone size are as listed in that table; D and trimming were resolved from the DNA. The table for this sample lists 210,000 or so clones; 83% of them were counted only once. Roughly 1.5% of the sample goes to the ten largest clones.

This record belongs to a study of cytomegalovirus exposure and HLA in healthy donors (TCRdb year 2017). Describing the broader study: An earlier analysis of 587 of the donors reported over 250 Gb of sequence data and 117 million unique TCR beta sequences obtained from around 170 million T cells. An early release that covered roughly 600 HLA-typed donors contained approximately 300 gigabases of sequencing data and tens of millions of unique TCR sequences. Among the roughly 400 genotyped donors, approximately 81% belonged to the genetic ancestry cluster associated with self-reported Caucasian donors. The study aimed to test whether cataloging public T cell receptors could reveal signatures of past pathogen exposure. The study profiled the T cell repertoires of around 700 subjects by immunosequencing and related them to cytomegalovirus serostatus. In addition to the first cohort of 650 to 800 subjects, a separate validation cohort of around 110 different subjects was used. The study combined high-throughput TCR immunosequencing, statistical association of individual TCRs with disease status, and machine learning to predict cytomegalovirus infection status. A later analysis re-analyzed previously published TCR beta repertoires from 500 to 700 donors and added high-resolution HLA genotyping to study TCR occurrence patterns. The later analysis used no new phenotypic data to find candidate immune exposures, relying instead on TCR beta sequences and their occurrence across donors. An earlier analysis of roughly 580 of the donors used high-throughput TCR beta sequencing to judge whether each TCR beta V gene segment behaved as functional or pseudogenic. Donor age, sex, ethnicity and CMV serostatus were collected together with the repertoire data. In a later genetic analysis, genome-wide SNP genotypes for about three fifths of the 666 donors were used, and that subset was treated as a discovery cohort. All discovery cohort repertoires had been generated using a single sequencing platform. HLA typing covered class I and class II loci at four-digit resolution. Typing coverage differed by locus: A, B, C, DRB1 and DQB1 were typed in about 629-640 donors, DQA1 in approximately 520, DPA1 in 600 to 610, and DPB1 in 450 to 490. Because of strong linkage in the cohort, 4 to 6 DR-DQ haplotypes were treated as single units for association and clustering. Among 300 to 500 genotyped donors of the cohort, an average of roughly 230,000 unique TCR beta nucleotide sequences was sequenced per donor, of which about 20% were non-productive.

In total, approximately 690 healthy bone marrow donors made up the cohort. At the time of sampling, every cohort member was nominally healthy, though immune exposures that went unrecorded were likely present. The donor was CMV seronegative and was included in the group of 352 seronegative cohort members. Every donor gave a peripheral blood sample, and the peripheral blood mononuclear cells from that sample were used for TCR beta sequencing. Genomic DNA extraction from the blood cell samples was performed with the Qiagen DNeasy Blood Extraction Kit. Sequences LNHDA (CDR1) and SQIVND (CDR2) are obtained from the germline V gene (reference sequence). There are 16 amino acids in the CDR3, from cysteine to phenylalanine inclusive. The only DNA kept is the CDR3, 48 bases in frame from the first base. V loses 2 bases, J loses 7 bases, and the germline ends lie 20 bases apart. Here is what the overall study found, with its caveats: In a later analysis, TCR association rates were found to vary across HLA loci, with the most associated TCRs seen for DRB1 alleles and the fewest for HLA-C alleles. A total of roughly 160 TCR beta chains were listed by the study as associated with cytomegalovirus. The cohort was sequenced for TCR beta chains only, and without alpha or paired-chain data the features that could be detected were limited. Linkage disequilibrium might explain the correlated functional status among segregating V segments, but an unknown experimental factor could not be excluded. About 17 rarely observed V segments, including chromosome 9 orphons, were excluded from the earlier analysis of 550 to 700 of the donors because counts were too low. A group of highly shared sequence variants was considered likely to be a technical artifact of the sequencing pipeline. The presence/absence analyses assumed that sequencing depth was roughly uniform across donors, and that assumption may not be true. Most TCR sequences were observed very rarely across donors, whereas some public TCRs were present in many individuals. In a later analysis, HLA-associated TCR beta chains showed more clonal expansion and lower generation probabilities than non-associated chains that were equally common. In a later genetic analysis, a missense DCLRE1C variant was associated with V-gene and J-gene trimming of TCR beta chains, and the association was replicated in an independent cohort. A later analysis associated 15,000 or so TCR beta sequences with specific HLA alleles at a false discovery rate of 0.05. Because HLA typing was unavailable for some donors at each locus, only the typed subset was used in association tests. Compared with the approximately 670-donor mean, donors in an Asian-associated ancestry cluster had fewer N-insertions in productive TCRs, according to a later genetic analysis. In an earlier analysis of several hundred of the donors, most TCR beta V segments were observed in productive rearrangements about 87% or about 30% of the time, broadly matching IMGT annotations. A further reported finding was that TCR beta sequences accurately predicted the HLA-A and HLA-B alleles for most subjects in the first cohort. According to a later analysis, most CMV-associated TCR beta chains appeared to be HLA-restricted, and the HLA associations seemed to be driven largely by CMV exposure. In vitro tests confirmed that a few of the cytomegalovirus-associated TCR beta chains recognize cytomegalovirus antigens. The classifier was reported to diagnose cytomegalovirus status with high specificity and sensitivity in both the original cohort and the validation cohort. CMV serostatus was the only immune exposure information available for the cohort. According to a later analysis, parvovirus B19, influenza, CMV and Epstein-Barr virus appeared linked to several top co-occurrence clusters. Some IMGT-functional V segments, including TRBV6-2 and TRBV6-3, could not be distinguished by the 87-base-pair reads and were therefore excluded. When HLA alleles, especially DR and DQ, strongly co-occurred, TCR associations were difficult to assign to individual alleles. It was suggested by the authors that the approach could potentially be generalized to other disease states and immunological phenotypes.

The clonotype was recovered from a girl between 10 and 17 years old in good health and CMV-seronegative. Here the chain combines TRBV19 and TRBJ1-1, with a weak D call of TRBD1 (5 bases match). Sequenced material: PBMCs. The bases read TGTGCCAGTAGTATACGGGCAGGGTTAACCGAAGTTGAAGCTTTCTTT. This is translated as CASSIRAGLTEVEAFF.